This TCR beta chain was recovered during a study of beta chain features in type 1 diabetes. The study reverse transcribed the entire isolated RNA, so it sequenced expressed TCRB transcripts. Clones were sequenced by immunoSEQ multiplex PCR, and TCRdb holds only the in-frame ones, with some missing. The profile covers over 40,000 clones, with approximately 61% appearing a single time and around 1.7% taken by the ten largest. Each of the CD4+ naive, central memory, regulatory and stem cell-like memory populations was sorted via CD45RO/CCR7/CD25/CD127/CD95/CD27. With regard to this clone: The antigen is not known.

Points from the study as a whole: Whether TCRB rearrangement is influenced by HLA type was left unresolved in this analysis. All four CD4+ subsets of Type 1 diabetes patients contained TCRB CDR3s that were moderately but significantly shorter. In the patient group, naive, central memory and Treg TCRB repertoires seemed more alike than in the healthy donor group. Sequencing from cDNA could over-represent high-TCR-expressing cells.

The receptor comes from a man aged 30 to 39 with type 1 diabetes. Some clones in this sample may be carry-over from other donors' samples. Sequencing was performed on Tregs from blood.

The CDR3 DNA reads TGTGCCAGCAGTTCAGGGAACACCGGGGAGCTGTTTTTT. Amino acids: CASSSGNTGELFF. J is TRBJ2-2 and V is TRBV28; no reliable D call. The V end lost 4 bases, the J end lost 1 base, and 4 bases lay between the germline ends. CDR1 MDHEN and CDR2 SYDVKM come from the germline V gene. The CDR3 runs to 13 residues.